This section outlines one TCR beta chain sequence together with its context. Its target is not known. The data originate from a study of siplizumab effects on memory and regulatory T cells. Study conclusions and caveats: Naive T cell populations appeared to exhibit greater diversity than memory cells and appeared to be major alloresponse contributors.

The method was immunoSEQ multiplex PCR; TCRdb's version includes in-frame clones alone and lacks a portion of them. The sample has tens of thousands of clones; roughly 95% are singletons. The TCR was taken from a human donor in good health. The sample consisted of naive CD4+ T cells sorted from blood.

CDR3 coding DNA: TGTGCCAGCAGTTTAATATCGGCAGGGGACCATAATTCACCCCTCCACTTT. It is translated as CASSLISAGDHNSPLHF. The chain is built from TRBV28 and TRBJ1-6; maybe TRBD1 (6 bases). The germline V and J ends were trimmed by 2 bases and 5 bases, with 16 bases remaining between them. Looked up from germline, CDR1 is MDHEN and CDR2 is SYDVKM. The CDR3 spans 17 residues.